This TCR beta chain came from a study of T-cell reconstitution after alpha-beta-depleted transplantation in children. Study-wide points: Once a year had passed after transplant, T-cell counts and diversity came mostly from newly produced T cells. Expanded graft clones, several hundred of them, were reportedly the source of alpha-beta T cells about two months after transplant.

The CDR3 has 14 residues. The germline V and J ends were trimmed by 4 bases and 4 bases, with 14 bases remaining between them. CDR1 is SNHLY, CDR2 FYNNEI, per germline. Comments on this clonotype: The antigen remains unidentified.

Unique molecular identifiers were incorporated during preparation of the TCRbeta library. One entry per CDR3 protein results from TCRdb running MiXCR on the PCR reads. The profile shows a few hundred thousand distinct CDR3 sequences, approximately 30% of them singletons. This specimen consisted of PBMCs, obtained before TCRalphabeta/CD19-depleted stem cell transplant. The rearrangement links TRBV2 to TRBJ2-7; tentative D call: TRBD2 (6 bases). This TCR came from a boy younger than two with Wiskott-Aldrich syndrome, due to receive a stem cell transplant. The CDR3 DNA sequence: TGTGCCAGCAGTGGGTCTCGTCTAGCGTACGAGCAGTACTTC. Protein: CASSGSRLAYEQYF.